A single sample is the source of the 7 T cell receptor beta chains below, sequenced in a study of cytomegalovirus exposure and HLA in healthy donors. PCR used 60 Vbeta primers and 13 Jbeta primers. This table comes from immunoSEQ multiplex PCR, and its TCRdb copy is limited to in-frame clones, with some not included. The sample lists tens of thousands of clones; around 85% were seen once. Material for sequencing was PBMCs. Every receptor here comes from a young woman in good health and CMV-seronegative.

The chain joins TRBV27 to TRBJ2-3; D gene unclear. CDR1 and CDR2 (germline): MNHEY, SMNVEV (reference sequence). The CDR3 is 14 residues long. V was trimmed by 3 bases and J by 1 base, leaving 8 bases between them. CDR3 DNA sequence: TGTGCCAGCAGTTTGCAGCGAGGCACAGATACGCAGTATTTT. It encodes CASSLQRGTDTQYF.

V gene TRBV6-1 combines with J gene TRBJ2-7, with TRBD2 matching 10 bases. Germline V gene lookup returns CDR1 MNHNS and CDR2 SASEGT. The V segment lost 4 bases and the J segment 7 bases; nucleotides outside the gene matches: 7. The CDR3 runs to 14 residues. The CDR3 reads CASSASGGGIEQYF. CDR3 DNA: TGTGCCAGCAGTGCTAGCGGGGGCGGCATTGAGCAGTACTTC.

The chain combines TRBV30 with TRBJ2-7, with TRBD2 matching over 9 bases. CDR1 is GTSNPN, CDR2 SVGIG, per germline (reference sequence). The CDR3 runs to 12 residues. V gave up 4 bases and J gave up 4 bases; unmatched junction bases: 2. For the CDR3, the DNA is TGTGCCTGGACTAGCGGGGCGTACGAGCAGTACTTC. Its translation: CAWTSGAYEQYF. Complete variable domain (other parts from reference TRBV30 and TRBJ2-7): SQTIHQWPATLVQPVGSPLSLECTVEGTSNPNLYWYRQAAGRGLQLLFYSVGIGQISSEVPQNLSASRPQDRQFILSSKKLLLSDSGFYLCAWTSGAYEQYFGPGTRLTVT.

The CDR3 region is CASNPSAGADNEQFF. In DNA, the CDR3 is TGTGCCAGCAACCCTTCAGCGGGGGCTGACAATGAGCAGTTCTTC. The V call is TRBV6-5, the J call TRBJ2-1, with TRBD2 identical over 8 bases. From germline, CDR1 is MNHEY and CDR2 SVGAGI. This CDR3 contains 15 residues. V trimming: 7 bases; J trimming: 5 bases; junction bases outside the gene matches: 10.

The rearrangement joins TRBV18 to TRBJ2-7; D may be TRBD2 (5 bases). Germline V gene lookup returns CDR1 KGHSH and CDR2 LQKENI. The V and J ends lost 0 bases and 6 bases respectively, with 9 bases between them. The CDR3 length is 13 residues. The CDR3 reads CASSPPGELEQYV. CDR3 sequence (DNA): TGTGCCAGCTCACCACCGGGAGAACTCGAGCAGTACGTC.

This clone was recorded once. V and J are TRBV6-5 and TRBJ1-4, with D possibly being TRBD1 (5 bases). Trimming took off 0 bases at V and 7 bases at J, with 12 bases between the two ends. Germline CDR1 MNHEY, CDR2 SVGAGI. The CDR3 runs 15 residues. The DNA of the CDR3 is TGTGCCAGCAGTTACTCGGGGCACGTCAGTGAAAAACTGTTTTTT. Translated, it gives CASSYSGHVSEKLFF.

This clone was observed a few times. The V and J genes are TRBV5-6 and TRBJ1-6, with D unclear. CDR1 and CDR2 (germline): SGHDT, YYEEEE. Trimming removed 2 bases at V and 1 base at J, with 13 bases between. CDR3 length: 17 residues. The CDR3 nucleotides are TGTGCCAGCAGCTTTGGAGCCGCGGGGTCCTATAATTCACCCCTCCACTTT. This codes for CASSFGAAGSYNSPLHF.